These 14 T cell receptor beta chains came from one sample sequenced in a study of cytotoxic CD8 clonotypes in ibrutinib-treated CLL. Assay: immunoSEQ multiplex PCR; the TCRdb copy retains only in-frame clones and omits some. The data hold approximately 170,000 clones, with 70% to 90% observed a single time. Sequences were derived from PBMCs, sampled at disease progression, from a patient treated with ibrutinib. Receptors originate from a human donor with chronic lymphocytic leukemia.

The chain's CDR3 is CASSTRTSGTDEQFF. The CDR3 region has the DNA TGTGCCAGCAGTACGAGGACTAGCGGGACTGATGAGCAGTTCTTC. V usage is TRBV6-5 and J usage is TRBJ2-1; 12 nucleotides align to TRBD2. This CDR3 region has 15 residues. CDR1 is MNHEY and CDR2 is SVGAGI in the germline V gene. The V segment lost 5 bases and the J segment 8 bases; nucleotides outside the gene matches: 7.

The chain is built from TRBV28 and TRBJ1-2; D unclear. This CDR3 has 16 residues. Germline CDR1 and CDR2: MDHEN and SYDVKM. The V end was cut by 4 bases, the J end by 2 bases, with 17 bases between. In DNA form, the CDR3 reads TGTGCCAGCAGTTCCCCGGGCAAAGGGATGAACTATGGCTACACCTTC. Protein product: CASSSPGKGMNYGYTF.

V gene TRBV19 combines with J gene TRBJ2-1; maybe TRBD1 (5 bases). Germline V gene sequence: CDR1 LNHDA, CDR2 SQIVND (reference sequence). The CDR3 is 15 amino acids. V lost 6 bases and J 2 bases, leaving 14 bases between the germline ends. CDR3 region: CASSPRGRTYNEQFF. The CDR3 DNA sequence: TGTGCCAGTAGCCCTAGGGGCCGAACCTACAATGAGCAGTTCTTC.

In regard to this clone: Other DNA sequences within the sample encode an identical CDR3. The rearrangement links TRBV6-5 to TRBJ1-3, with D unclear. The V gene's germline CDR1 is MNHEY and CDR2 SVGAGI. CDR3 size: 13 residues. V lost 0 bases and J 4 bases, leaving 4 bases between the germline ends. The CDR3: CASSYSSGNTIYF. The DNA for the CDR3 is TGTGCCAGCAGTTACTCTTCGGGAAACACCATATATTTT.

CDR3 in amino acids: CASSQGPGSTDTQYF. The CDR3 DNA sequence: TGCGCCAGCAGCCAAGGCCCCGGGAGCACAGATACGCAGTATTTT. The chain combines TRBV4-1 with TRBJ2-3; D uncertain. Germline V gene lookup returns CDR1 MGHRA and CDR2 YSYEKL. Trimming stripped 1 base from V and 0 bases from J, with 8 bases between. This CDR3 contains 15 residues.

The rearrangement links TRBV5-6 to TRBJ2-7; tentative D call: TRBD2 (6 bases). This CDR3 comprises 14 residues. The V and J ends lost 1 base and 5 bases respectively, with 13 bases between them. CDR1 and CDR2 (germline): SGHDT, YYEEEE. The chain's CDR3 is CASSLIGGFHEQYF. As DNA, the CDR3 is TGTGCCAGCAGCTTGATAGGAGGGTTCCACGAGCAGTACTTC.

The CDR3 loop reads CASSVEGGPTEAFF. The CDR3 DNA reads TGTGCCAGCAGCGTAGAGGGGGGACCCACTGAAGCTTTCTTT. The chain carries TRBV9 and TRBJ1-1, with D perhaps matching TRBD1 (6 bases). The CDR3 extends over 14 amino acids. Germline values: CDR1 SGDLS, CDR2 YYNGEE. V was pared by 0 bases and J by 4 bases, with 10 bases between.

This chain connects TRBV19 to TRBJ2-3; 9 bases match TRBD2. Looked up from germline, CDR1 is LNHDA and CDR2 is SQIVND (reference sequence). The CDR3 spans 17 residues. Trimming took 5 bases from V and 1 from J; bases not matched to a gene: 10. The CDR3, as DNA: TGTGCCAGTAGTCGTCTCACTAGCGGGTTTGGCACAGATACGCAGTATTTT. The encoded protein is CASSRLTSGFGTDTQYF.

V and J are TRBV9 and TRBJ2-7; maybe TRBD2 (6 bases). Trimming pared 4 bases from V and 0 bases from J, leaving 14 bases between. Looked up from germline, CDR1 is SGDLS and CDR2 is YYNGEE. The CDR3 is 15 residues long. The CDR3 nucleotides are TGTGCCAGCAGCCCAACGTGGGAGGCCTCCTACGAGCAGTACTTC. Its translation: CASSPTWEASYEQYF.

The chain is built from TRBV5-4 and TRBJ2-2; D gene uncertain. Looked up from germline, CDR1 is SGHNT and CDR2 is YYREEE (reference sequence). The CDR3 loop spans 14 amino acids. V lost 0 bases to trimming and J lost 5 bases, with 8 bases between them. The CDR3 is CASSLDLNTGELFF. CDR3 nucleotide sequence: TGTGCCAGCAGCTTGGACCTAAATACCGGGGAGCTGTTTTTT.

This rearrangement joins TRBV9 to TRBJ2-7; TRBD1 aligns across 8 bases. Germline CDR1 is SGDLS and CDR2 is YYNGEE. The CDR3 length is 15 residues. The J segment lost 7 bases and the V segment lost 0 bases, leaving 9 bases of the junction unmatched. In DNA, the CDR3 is TGTGCCAGCAGCGTAGGGTTTCAGGGGGCAGGTGAGCAGTACTTC. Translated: CASSVGFQGAGEQYF.

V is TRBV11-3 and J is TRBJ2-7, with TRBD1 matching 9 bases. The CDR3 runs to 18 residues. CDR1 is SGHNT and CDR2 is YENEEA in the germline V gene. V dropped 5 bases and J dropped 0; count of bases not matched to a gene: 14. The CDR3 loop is CASSAPEDRGLPSYEQYF. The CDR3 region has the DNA TGTGCCAGCAGCGCACCCGAGGACAGGGGTCTACCCTCCTACGAGCAGTACTTC.

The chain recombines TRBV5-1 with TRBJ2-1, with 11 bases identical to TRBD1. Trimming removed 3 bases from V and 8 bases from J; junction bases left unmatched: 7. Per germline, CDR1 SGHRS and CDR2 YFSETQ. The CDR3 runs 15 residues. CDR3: CASSSWTGGMDEQFF. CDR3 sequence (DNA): TGCGCCAGCAGCTCCTGGACAGGGGGCATGGATGAGCAGTTCTTC.

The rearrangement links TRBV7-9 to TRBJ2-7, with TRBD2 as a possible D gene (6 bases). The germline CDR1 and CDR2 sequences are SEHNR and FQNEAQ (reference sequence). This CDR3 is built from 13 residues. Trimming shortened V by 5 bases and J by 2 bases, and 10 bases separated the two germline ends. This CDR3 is CASSPAGPYEQYF. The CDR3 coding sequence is TGTGCCAGCAGCCCCGCGGGACCCTACGAGCAGTACTTC.